These 9 T cell receptor beta chains were all obtained from the same sample, sequenced in a study of early T cells in non-severe SARS-CoV-2 infection. TCRdb re-called the 5' RACE reads through MiXCR, storing one row per CDR3 protein. The repertoire has 65,000 to 85,000 distinct CDR3 sequences, about 13% of them found once; the top ten carry 1.1%. Input material: whole blood. Every receptor here comes from an adult who was a healthcare worker with PCR-confirmed SARS-CoV-2 infection or an uninfected control (not recorded which).

This clonotype was recorded many times. The J gene is TRBJ2-1, the V gene TRBV6-2 or TRBV6-3, with D possibly being TRBD1 (6 bases). Per germline, CDR1 MNHEY and CDR2 SVGEGT. V dropped 2 bases and J dropped 3 bases, with 20 bases sitting between them. This CDR3 contains 18 residues. The CDR3 loop is CASSYRGKRIRGYNEQFF. CDR3 nucleotides: TGTGCCAGCAGTTACAGGGGGAAAAGAATACGAGGCTACAATGAGCAGTTCTTC.

This clonotype was recorded many times. V usage is TRBV7-2 and J usage is TRBJ1-5, with a weak D call TRBD1 (6 bases). From germline, CDR1 is SGHTA and CDR2 FQGNSA. Trimming took 0 bases from V and 6 from J, leaving 15 bases between them. The CDR3 consists of 16 residues. DNA for the CDR3: TGTGCCAGCAGCTTAGCCGACAGCCTCAGGGGTCAGCCCCAGCATTTT. This encodes CASSLADSLRGQPQHF.

This rearrangement joins TRBV7-9 to TRBJ1-4, with unresolved D. Germline CDR1 is SEHNR and CDR2 is FQNEAQ (reference sequence). The CDR3 runs 13 residues. V lost 6 bases and J 4 bases, leaving 9 bases between the germline ends. For the CDR3, the DNA is TGTGCCAGCAGGACCGGGAATAATGAAAAACTGTTTTTT. Its translation is CASRTGNNEKLFF.

This clonotype was observed a handful of times. V usage is TRBV11-2 and J usage is TRBJ2-3, with TRBD1 identical over 10 bases. V lost 3 bases and J lost 0; bases outside the gene matches: 6. Germline values: CDR1 SGHAT, CDR2 FQNNGV. This CDR3 spans 17 amino acids. CDR3 protein: CASSFTRQGASTDTQYF. As DNA, the CDR3 is TGTGCCAGCAGCTTTACCCGACAGGGGGCGAGCACAGATACGCAGTATTTT. Complete variable domain (other parts from reference TRBV11-2 and TRBJ2-3): EAGVAQSPRYKIIEKRQSVAFWCNPISGHATLYWYQQILGQGPKLLIQFQNNGVVDDSQLPKDRFSAERLKGVDSTLKIQPAKLEDSAVYLCASSFTRQGASTDTQYFGPGTRLTVL.

The chain couples TRBV4-3 to TRBJ1-4, with TRBD1 matching over 7 bases. Germline V CDR1 and CDR2: LGHNA, YSLEER. This CDR3 region has 15 residues. J lost 7 bases, V lost 3 bases, and 8 bases had no gene match. The DNA for the CDR3 is TGCGCCAGCAGCCAGCTTACAGGGGCCGGTGAAAAACTGTTTTTT. Translating it yields CASSQLTGAGEKLFF.

The chain links TRBV7-2 to TRBJ1-1, with TRBD1 as a possible D gene (6 bases). CDR3 size: 15 residues. Trimming removed 4 bases from V and 4 bases from J, with 16 bases in between. Germline assignment: CDR1 SGHTA and CDR2 FQGNSA. The CDR3 nucleotides are TGTGCCAGCAGCTCACAGGGAGGGTCGGCCACTGAAGCTTTCTTT. Its translation is CASSSQGGSATEAFF.

This clonotype was seen repeatedly, ten times or more. V usage is TRBV12-3 or TRBV12-4 and J usage is TRBJ2-7, with 8 bases that match TRBD2. This CDR3 comprises 15 residues. J lost 4 bases, V lost 2 bases, and 7 bases had no gene match. As DNA, the CDR3 is TGTGCCAGCAGTTTAACTCTAGCGGGCCTTTACGAGCAGTACTTC. It encodes CASSLTLAGLYEQYF.

This clonotype appeared many times. The J gene is TRBJ2-1, the V gene TRBV2, with D tentatively TRBD1 or TRBD2 (6 bases each). The CDR3 length is 15 residues. Germline values: CDR1 SNHLY, CDR2 FYNNEI. V lost 6 bases, J lost 0 bases, and 12 bases lay in between. This CDR3 reads CASSQGRGSYNEQFF. The CDR3 nucleotides are TGTGCCAGCAGCCAGGGGCGGGGCTCCTACAATGAGCAGTTCTTC.

The sample holds many counts of this clonotype. V gene TRBV20-1 combines with J gene TRBJ2-3; D gene ambiguous. There are 14 residues in the CDR3. The germline V gene has CDR1 DFQATT and CDR2 SNEGSKA (reference sequence). Trimming removed 0 bases from V and 2 bases from J, with 9 bases in between. The CDR3: CSARDTLATDTQYF. The DNA for the CDR3 is TGCAGTGCTAGAGATACATTAGCCACAGATACGCAGTATTTT.